The sequence of this T cell receptor beta chain was determined in a study of shared clonotypes between healthy human individuals. CDR3 length: 14 amino acids. Trimming removed 3 bases at V and 4 bases at J, with 12 bases between. Germline V gene data show CDR1 as MRHNA and CDR2 as SNTAGT. The assay was immunoSEQ multiplex PCR, and TCRdb's table has in-frame clones only and misses some. The sample holds roughly 2.1 million clones, approximately 94% seen once. Terminally differentiated effector memory CD45RA+ cells were excluded from the naive CD8 cells, which were CD45RO-negative and positively selected for CCR7.

V is TRBV6-4 and J is TRBJ1-1, with D unresolved. The receptor was isolated from a man younger than 30 in good health. Some clones in this sample may be carry-over from other donors' samples. Source material: naive CD8+ T cells from PBMCs. CDR3 sequence (DNA): TGTGCCAGCAGTGAATACATGGGAGGCACTGAAGCTTTCTTT. Its translation: CASSEYMGGTEAFF.